The source of this T cell receptor (beta chain) is a study of human T cells and chemical hapten exposure. The study's findings and limits: No shift was seen in TCRs above 1 in 1000 frequency with DPC sensitization.

TCRdb analysed the RACE reads with MiXCR anew, one entry per CDR3 protein. The data contain approximately 50,000 distinct CDR3 sequences, 9.5% to 10% of them seen just once; the ten biggest clones take up 8.5% to 10%. Time point: pre-sensitization, week 0. Specified treatment: therapeutic diphenylcyclopropenone sensitization with weekly scalp DPC. Total RNA was isolated from whole blood that had not been fractionated. Comment on this clonotype: Its antigen remains unknown.

This TCR came from a woman in her twenties or thirties with alopecia areata. Some clones in this sample may be carry-over from other donors' samples. Sample: whole blood, taken in connection with sensitization to the hapten diphenylcyclopropenone (DPC).

CDR3 nucleotides: TGTGCCAGTATTCAGGGAACGCAGCCTAATCAGCCCCAGCATTTT. Its translation: CASIQGTQPNQPQHF. The rearrangement links TRBV19 to TRBJ1-5, with a tentative D call TRBD1 (5 bases). V gave up 7 bases and J gave up 4 bases, with 17 bases separating them. CDR1 is LNHDA, CDR2 SQIVND, per germline (reference sequence). This CDR3 region has 15 residues.